There are a few counts of the clone carrying this TCR beta chain. What it binds is not known. The record originates from a study of T cell repertoires in cytomegalovirus infection. Study-level background: CMV infection plus the matching HLA type was flagged by public TCR beta signatures.

Findings of the study overall: The study found HLA-C-restricted CMV-specific TCR beta clonotypes dominating the ex vivo response. Of the TCR beta families, the public ones yielded a cumulative frequency that identified carriers of CMV plus the relevant HLA.

MiXCR was run by TCRdb on the reads, yielding one entry per CDR3 protein. This table has around 140,000 distinct CDR3 sequences, 5.5% to 7% appearing once. The sequence was obtained from a human donor in good health (CMV status not recorded). Some clones in this sample may be carry-over from other donors' samples. Sequenced sample: PBMCs.

In DNA form, the CDR3 reads TGCGCCAGCAGCTTGGAATCAGGGGGGGACGAAAAACTGTTTTTT. Protein product: CASSLESGGDEKLFF. The V gene is TRBV5-1, the J gene TRBJ1-4; 7 nucleotides agree with TRBD1. V lost 0 bases and J lost 8; bases outside the gene matches: 7. Germline lookup yields CDR1 SGHRS and CDR2 YFSETQ. This CDR3 has 15 residues.